This T cell receptor (beta chain) was retrieved from a study of T cell repertoires in cytomegalovirus infection. Across the whole study: Public TCR beta signatures provided an indication of both CMV infection and a matching HLA type.

This clonotype was observed many times. Its antigen is as yet unknown. Points from the study as a whole: Clonotype analysis showed dominance of the ex vivo response by HLA-C-restricted CMV-specific TCR beta clonotypes. Identification of carriers of CMV plus the relevant HLA was achieved through cumulative public TCR beta family frequency.

Germline loops: CDR1 SGHTA, CDR2 FQGNSA. The CDR3 runs to 16 residues. V was clipped by 1 base and J by 2 bases; unmatched bases: 5. TCRdb re-called the reads through MiXCR, storing one row per CDR3 protein. The data hold 300,000 or so distinct CDR3 sequences, with around 10% observed a single time. The source is a human donor in good health (CMV status not recorded). Some clones in this sample may be carry-over from other donors' samples. The chain combines TRBV7-2 with TRBJ2-1, with 7 nucleotides matching TRBD2. Sequencing input: PBMCs. The DNA for the CDR3 is TGTGCCAGCAGCTTAGGACGGGGGGATCCCTACAATGAGCAGTTCTTC. This codes for CASSLGRGDPYNEQFF. The full variable domain, rest sourced from reference TRBV7-2 and TRBJ2-1, is GAGVSQSPSNKVTEKGKDVELRCDPISGHTALYWYRQSLGQGLEFLIYFQGNSAPDKSGLPSDRFSAERTGGSVSTLTIQRTQQEDSAVYLCASSLGRGDPYNEQFFGPGTRLTVL.